This T cell receptor (beta chain) was identified in a study of post-analysis software for immune sequencing data. Findings of the study overall: TRBV segments more frequent in patients than in controls numbered roughly 5 and included TRBV5-6, TRBV5-1 and TRBV20-1.

Prepared TCR beta cDNA libraries contained unique molecular identifiers. TCRdb processed the PCR reads anew with MiXCR; each CDR3 protein has one entry. The table has some 190,000 distinct CDR3 sequences, around 29% seen once; the top ten hold about 3.4%. Comments on this clonotype: Antigen: not known. With a much larger clone just one base away, this may be a read error.

The germline CDR1 and CDR2 sequences are SNHLY and FYNNEI. The CDR3 runs to 16 residues. Trimming at V came to 3 bases and at J to 2 bases, leaving 9 bases not matched to a gene. The sample consisted of blood. The source is a girl aged 2-17 years with multiple sclerosis. The J gene is TRBJ2-7, the V gene TRBV2; 8 bases match TRBD1. CDR3 sequence: CASSDGDRFNTYEQYF. The CDR3 DNA reads TGTGCCAGCAGTGATGGGGACAGGTTTAATACCTACGAGCAGTACTTC.